These 16 T cell receptor beta chains were sequenced from one sample in a study of cytotoxic CD8 clonotypes in ibrutinib-treated CLL. The method was immunoSEQ multiplex PCR; TCRdb's version includes in-frame clones alone and lacks a portion of them. The repertoire holds around 130,000 clones, with around four fifths as singletons. Sequences were derived from PBMCs, sampled after 24 months of ibrutinib treatment. The receptors here all came from a human donor with chronic lymphocytic leukemia.

The CDR3 DNA is TGTGCCAGCAGCGCCACAGGGAAAAGAAACACTGAAGCTTTCTTT. Translation: CASSATGKRNTEAFF. This chain links TRBV21-1 with TRBJ1-1; whether TRBD1, the table's D call, matches the DNA was not checked. TRBV21-1 is shown as a pseudogene. The CDR3 is made up of 15 amino acids.

The gene calls are TRBV7-2 and TRBJ2-1; D might be TRBD1 (6 bases). Germline CDR1 and CDR2: SGHTA and FQGNSA. The CDR3 is 15 residues long. Trimming cost V 2 bases and J 0 bases, with 8 bases left between them. In DNA, the CDR3 is TGTGCCAGCAGCTTAAGGGGGTCCTCCTACAATGAGCAGTTCTTC. The encoded protein is CASSLRGSSYNEQFF.

This clone occurred once. This chain links TRBV15 with TRBJ2-5; tentatively, D is TRBD2 (7 bases). The germline gives CDR1 LNHNV, CDR2 YYDKDF (reference sequence). The CDR3 has 15 amino acids. Deletions cut 3 bases from V and 0 bases from J, with 11 bases between. The CDR3 is CATSRGGADQETQYF. The CDR3 nucleotides are TGTGCCACCAGCAGGGGGGGGGCAGACCAAGAGACCCAGTACTTC. Based on the CDR3 plus reference TRBV15 and TRBJ2-5, the full variable domain is DAMVIQNPRYQVTQFGKPVTLSCSQTLNHNVMYWYQQKSSQAPKLLFHYYDKDFNNEADTPDNFQSRRPNTSFCFLDIRSPGLGDTAMYLCATSRGGADQETQYFGPGTRLLVL.

The sample holds one count of this clone. This rearrangement joins TRBV14 to TRBJ1-6, with TRBD1 matching 8 bases. The CDR3 contains 13 residues. In germline, CDR1 is SGHDN, CDR2 FVKESK. V shed 4 bases and J 9 bases; nucleotides not matched to a gene: 2. The CDR3 DNA reads as TGTGCCAGCAGCCCAGGACAGGGTTCACCCCTCCACTTT. This codes for CASSPGQGSPLHF.

The chain links TRBV6-5 to TRBJ2-1, with D possibly matching TRBD1 (5 bases). CDR1 and CDR2 from the germline V gene are MNHEY and SVGAGI. V was trimmed by 8 bases and J by 3 bases, leaving 17 bases between them. The CDR3 covers 15 residues. The CDR3 loop is CASYWGSPGYNEQFF. In DNA form, the CDR3 reads TGTGCCAGCTATTGGGGCAGCCCAGGCTACAATGAGCAGTTCTTC.

The chain couples TRBV7-9 to TRBJ2-2; 10 nucleotides match TRBD1. The germline gives CDR1 SEHNR, CDR2 FQNEAQ (reference sequence). Germline trimming cut 6 bases from V and 5 bases from J; bases unmatched to any gene: 9. This CDR3 has 16 residues. This CDR3 is CASRPTPGQGTGELFF. CDR3 DNA sequence: TGTGCCAGCAGGCCAACACCGGGACAGGGGACCGGGGAGCTGTTTTTT.

The rearrangement joins TRBV4-2 to TRBJ1-4; possibly TRBD1 for D (5 bases). Germline lookup yields CDR1 LGHNA and CDR2 YNFKEQ. This CDR3 spans 15 amino acids. V was shortened by 4 bases and J by 8 bases, with 17 bases between the two germline ends. The CDR3 sequence is CASSRNAGTGEKLFF. CDR3 sequence (DNA): TGTGCCAGCAGCCGGAATGCCGGGACGGGGGAAAAACTGTTTTTT.

Concerning this clone itself: The same CDR3 also results from other DNA sequences found in this sample. The chain employs TRBV10-3 and TRBJ1-1, with 8 bases that match TRBD1. V dropped 5 bases and J dropped 1; count of bases not matched to a gene: 3. This CDR3 has 14 amino acids. Germline loops: CDR1 ENHRY, CDR2 SYGVKD. CDR3 region: CAISPGTGNTEAFF. CDR3 in DNA: TGTGCCATCAGTCCCGGGACAGGGAACACTGAAGCTTTCTTT.

The chain uses TRBV6-6 and TRBJ2-7, with D uncertain. This CDR3 has 12 amino acids. The germline CDR1 and CDR2 sequences are MNHNY and SVGAGI (reference sequence). With 7 bases removed from V and 7 bases from J, the gap between germline ends came to 14 bases. The CDR3 sequence is CASTDSYGEQYF. CDR3 nucleotide sequence: TGTGCCAGCACCGATAGCTACGGGGAGCAGTACTTC.

The chain is built from TRBV19 and TRBJ1-2; 8 bases fit TRBD1. CDR3 length: 18 amino acids. Germline V CDR1 and CDR2: LNHDA, SQIVND (reference sequence). Trimming cost V 3 bases and J 3 bases; bases outside gene matches: 15. The CDR3 region is CASSIFAGDRNNYYGYTF. DNA of the CDR3: TGTGCCAGTAGTATCTTTGCGGGGGACAGGAATAACTACTATGGCTACACCTTC.

The chain joins TRBV6-6 to TRBJ1-2; D possibly corresponds to TRBD1 (5 bases). Germline CDR1 reads MNHNY; CDR2 reads SVGAGI (reference sequence). This CDR3 comprises 16 residues. V dropped 2 bases and J dropped 3 bases, with 16 bases sitting between them. The CDR3 DNA reads as TGTGCCAGCAGTTACGAGGAACCCCGAGGGGACTATGGCTACACCTTC. This encodes CASSYEEPRGDYGYTF.

The chain carries TRBV5-1 and TRBJ1-1, with D perhaps TRBD1 (5 bases). This CDR3 has 13 residues. With 6 bases removed from V and 5 bases from J, the gap between germline ends came to 14 bases. CDR1 is SGHRS, CDR2 YFSETQ, per germline. The CDR3 coding sequence is TGCGCCAGCACTCGGGACCTAGGGACTGAAGCTTTCTTT. It codes for CASTRDLGTEAFF.

This chain links TRBV27 with TRBJ1-6; D unresolved. CDR1 is MNHEY and CDR2 is SMNVEV in the germline V gene (reference sequence). The CDR3 loop spans 17 amino acids. The V gene lost 3 bases and the J gene lost 5 bases, with 17 bases spanning the gap. The CDR3 nucleotides are TGTGCCAGCAGTTTTCCCCCCCGGGGAAGAAATAATTCACCCCTCCACTTT. It translates to CASSFPPRGRNNSPLHF.

The chain is built from TRBV7-9 and TRBJ2-7; 8 positions match TRBD2. The CDR3 sequence is 16 residues long. V lost 3 bases and J lost 0; bases outside the gene matches: 7. The V gene's germline CDR1 is SEHNR and CDR2 FQNEAQ (reference sequence). CDR3 loop: CASSLSGGAFSYEQYF. CDR3 coding DNA: TGTGCCAGCAGCTTGTCCGGGGGGGCCTTCTCCTACGAGCAGTACTTC.

This chain connects TRBV5-4 to TRBJ2-1, with 11 bases lining up with TRBD2. V was pared by 3 bases and J by 9 bases, with 5 bases of the junction left unmatched. Germline V lookup: CDR1 SGHNT, CDR2 YYREEE (reference sequence). This CDR3 spans 14 amino acids. The CDR3 is CASSSSGGLGEQFF. In DNA, the CDR3 is TGTGCCAGCAGCTCTAGCGGGGGGCTGGGTGAGCAGTTCTTC. Drawing the rest from reference TRBV5-4 and TRBJ2-1, the complete variable domain is ETGVTQSPTHLIKTRGQQVTLRCSSQSGHNTVSWYQQALGQGPQFIFQYYREEENGRGNFPPRFSGLQFPNYSSELNVNALELDDSALYLCASSSSGGLGEQFFGPGTRLTVL.

The J gene is TRBJ2-7, the V gene TRBV5-4; the match to TRBD2 covers 10 bases. The germline V gene has CDR1 SGHNT and CDR2 YYREEE (reference sequence). The junction had 8 bases not matched to a gene; V was cut back by 4 bases and J by 7 bases. The CDR3 covers 14 residues. The CDR3 loop is CASSPGLAVGEQYF. CDR3 coding DNA: TGTGCCAGCAGCCCCGGACTAGCGGTAGGGGAGCAGTACTTC.